What follows are 8 T cell receptor beta chains derived from one specimen sequenced in a study of blood T cells in healthy people across ages. For the second PCR, which ran for roughly 7 to 11 cycles, a sample-barcoded 5' primer and a J-beta primer mix were used. TCRdb independently ran MiXCR on the 5' RACE reads; one entry per CDR3 protein. The data contain some 1,000,000 distinct CDR3 sequences, approximately 25% of them singletons. A further study also used this sample, focusing on T cells of mothers and their children.

The sample consisted of blood. These receptors were obtained from a girl aged 2 to 9 in good health.

Regarding this clonotype: A read error is possible here, since a much larger clone lies one base away. A read error is likely, as this CDR3 ends without the conserved phenylalanine or tryptophan. The chain employs TRBV9 and TRBJ2-5; D gene uncertain. V shed 0 bases and J shed 4 bases, with 4 bases lying between them. The CDR3 is 12 amino acids. CDR1 SGDLS and CDR2 YYNGEE come from the germline V gene. CDR3 loop: CASSVEGETQYV. CDR3 DNA: TGTGCCAGCAGCGTAGAGGGAGAGACCCAGTACGTC.

This clonotype showed up just a few times. The CDR3 nucleotides are TGTGCCAGCAGTTACTCCGGGACAGCCAAAAACATTCAGTACTTC. Encoded protein: CASSYSGTAKNIQYF. This sequence joins TRBV6-2 or TRBV6-3 and TRBJ2-4, with D perhaps assigned TRBD1 or TRBD2 (5 bases each). CDR3 length: 15 residues. The V gene lost 0 bases and the J gene lost 0 bases, with 6 bases spanning the gap. The V gene's germline CDR1 is MNHEY and CDR2 SVGEGT.

The V call is TRBV15, the J call TRBJ1-2; D is perhaps TRBD1 (5 bases). CDR1 is LNHNV and CDR2 is YYDKDF in the germline V gene (reference sequence). Trimming shortened V by 7 bases and J by 7 bases, and 22 bases separated the two germline ends. This CDR3 is 15 amino acids long. The CDR3 coding sequence is TGTGCCACCACCCAAGGGGAGACGGGCCTATCTGGCTACACCTTC. Protein product: CATTQGETGLSGYTF.

This clonotype was observed a few times. J is TRBJ2-5 and V is TRBV7-2; possibly TRBD2 for D (6 bases). The V end was cut by 7 bases, the J end by 4 bases, with 28 bases between. Germline V gene data show CDR1 as SGHTA and CDR2 as FQGNSA. This CDR3 is built from 18 residues. CDR3 sequence (DNA): TGTGCCAGCACCCGTTTTCCCAAGGCGGGGAGGAATCTAGAGACCCAGTACTTC. It yields the protein CASTRFPKAGRNLETQYF.

V is TRBV7-3 and J is TRBJ2-2; D possibly corresponds to TRBD1 (5 bases). This CDR3 region has 15 residues. Germline V lookup: CDR1 SGHTA, CDR2 FQGTGA. The germline V and J ends were trimmed by 3 bases and 6 bases, with 14 bases remaining between them. This chain's CDR3 is CASSLPGLGAGELFF. The CDR3, as DNA: TGTGCCAGCAGCTTGCCAGGATTAGGGGCCGGGGAGCTGTTTTTT.

This clonotype was found a few times. V gene TRBV28 combines with J gene TRBJ2-7; the D gene is possibly TRBD1 (6 bases). V dropped 3 bases and J dropped 2 bases, with 11 bases sitting between them. The CDR3 runs 14 residues. Germline assignment: CDR1 MDHEN and CDR2 SYDVKM. CDR3 DNA: TGTGCCAGCAGTTTCGGCAGGGGCCCCTACGAGCAGTACTTC. It codes for CASSFGRGPYEQYF.

The genes are TRBV6-1 and TRBJ2-1, with D unresolved. Germline CDR1 reads MNHNS; CDR2 reads SASEGT. The germline V and J ends were trimmed by 2 bases and 11 bases, with 10 bases remaining between them. The CDR3 loop spans 12 amino acids. As DNA, the CDR3 is TGTGCCAGCAGTGAATTCTTAGAGAAGCAGTTCTTC. Its protein is CASSEFLEKQFF.

V gene TRBV6-1 combines with J gene TRBJ2-3, with 9 bases aligning to TRBD1. Unmatched junction bases numbered 10, after V lost 6 bases and J lost 3 bases. The germline V gene has CDR1 MNHNS and CDR2 SASEGT. The CDR3 totals 16 residues. The CDR3 DNA follows: TGTGCCAGCAGGCGATTTGCCGGGACAGGGACAGATACGCAGTATTTT. This translates into CASRRFAGTGTDTQYF.